The entry below describes one T cell receptor (beta chain). The antigen is undetermined. The data belong to a study of T cell clones after liver transplantation. Study-level information: TCRbeta sequencing after a pre-transplant mixed lymphocyte reaction identified graft-donor-reactive clones, later tracked in post-transplant blood. Subjects received no induction therapy and standard immunosuppression until randomization at 12-24 months post-transplant. Blood was drawn pre-transplant, before withdrawal, and after full or failed withdrawal. General study findings and limits: The donor-reactive repertoire was only partly measurable in a couple of subjects, lacking donor cells.

Profiled with immunoSEQ multiplex PCR; TCRdb holds only in-frame clones, not every one. In the table there are about 9,100 clones, about three quarters of which are singletons. The starting material was CD8+ T cells from blood, obtained before liver transplant. The origin of this receptor is a human donor who received a liver transplant.

CDR3 coding DNA: TGTGCCAGCAGGGGTTTGTTCGTGCCAGCGGGGGGCTACACCTTC. Amino acid sequence: CASRGLFVPAGGYTF. The chain has TRBV27 and TRBJ1-2; unclear D gene. Per germline, CDR1 MNHEY and CDR2 SMNVEV (reference sequence). Deletions cut 6 bases from V and 8 bases from J, with 22 bases between. The CDR3 extends over 15 amino acids.